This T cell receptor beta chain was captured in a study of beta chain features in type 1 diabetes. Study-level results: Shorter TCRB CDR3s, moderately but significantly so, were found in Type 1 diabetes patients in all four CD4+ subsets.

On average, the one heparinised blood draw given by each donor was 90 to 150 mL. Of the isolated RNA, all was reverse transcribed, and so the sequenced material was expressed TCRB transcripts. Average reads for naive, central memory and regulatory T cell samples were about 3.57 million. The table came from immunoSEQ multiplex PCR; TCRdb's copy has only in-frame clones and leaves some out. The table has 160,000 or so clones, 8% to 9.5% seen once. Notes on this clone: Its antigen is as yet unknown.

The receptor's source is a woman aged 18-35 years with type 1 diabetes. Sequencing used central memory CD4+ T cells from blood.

DNA for the CDR3: TGTGCCAGCAGTTGGGCAGTCAATCAGCCCCAGCATTTT. This codes for CASSWAVNQPQHF. The J gene is TRBJ1-5, the V gene TRBV28; D is uncertain. The ends were cut back, 4 bases at V and 3 bases at J, with 7 bases in the middle. The CDR3 extends over 13 amino acids. The V gene's germline CDR1 is MDHEN and CDR2 SYDVKM.